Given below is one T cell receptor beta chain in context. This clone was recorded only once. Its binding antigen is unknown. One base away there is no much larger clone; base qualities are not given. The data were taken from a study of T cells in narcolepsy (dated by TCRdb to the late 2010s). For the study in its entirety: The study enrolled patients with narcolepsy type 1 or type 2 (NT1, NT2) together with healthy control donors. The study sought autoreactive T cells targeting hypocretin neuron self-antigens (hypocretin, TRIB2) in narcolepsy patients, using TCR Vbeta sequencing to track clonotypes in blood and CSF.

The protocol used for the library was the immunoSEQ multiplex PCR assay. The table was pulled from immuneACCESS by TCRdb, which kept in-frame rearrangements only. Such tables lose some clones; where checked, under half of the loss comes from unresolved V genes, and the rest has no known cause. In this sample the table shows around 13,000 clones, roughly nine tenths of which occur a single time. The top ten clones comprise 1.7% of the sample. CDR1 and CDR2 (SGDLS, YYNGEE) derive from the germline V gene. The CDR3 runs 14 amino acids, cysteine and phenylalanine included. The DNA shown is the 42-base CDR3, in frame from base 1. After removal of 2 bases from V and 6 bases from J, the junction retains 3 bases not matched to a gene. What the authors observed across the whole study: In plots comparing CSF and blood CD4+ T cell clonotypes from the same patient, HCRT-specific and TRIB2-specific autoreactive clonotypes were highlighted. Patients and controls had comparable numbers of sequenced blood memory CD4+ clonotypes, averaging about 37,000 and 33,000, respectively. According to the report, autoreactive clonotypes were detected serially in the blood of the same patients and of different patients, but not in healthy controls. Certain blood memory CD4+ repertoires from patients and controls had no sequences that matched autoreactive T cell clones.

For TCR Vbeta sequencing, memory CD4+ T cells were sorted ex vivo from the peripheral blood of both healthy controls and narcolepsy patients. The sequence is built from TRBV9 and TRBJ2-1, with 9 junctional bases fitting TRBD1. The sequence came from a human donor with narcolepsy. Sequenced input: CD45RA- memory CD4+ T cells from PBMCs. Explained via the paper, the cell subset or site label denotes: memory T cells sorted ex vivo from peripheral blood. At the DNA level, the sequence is TGTGCCAGCAGCGTCCGGGACAGGGTCAATGAGCAGTTCTTC. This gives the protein CASSVRDRVNEQFF.